This record concerns one T cell receptor (beta chain) sequence. The sample comes from a study of blood T cell repertoires in COVID-19. Background on the study: Material from acute and convalescent COVID-19 was sourced from the United States, Italy and Spain.

Sequencing used immunoSEQ multiplex PCR; TCRdb keeps in-frame clones, though not all of them. The sample shows 200,000 to 300,000 clones, around 85% of them seen only once. The sequencing sample was made of peripheral blood. This receptor was identified in an elderly woman with acute or convalescent COVID-19.

DNA of the CDR3: TGTGCCAGCAGTTTCACAGGACCTCAGGAGACCCAGTACTTC. Encoded protein: CASSFTGPQETQYF. The chain uses TRBV27 and TRBJ2-5; tentatively, D is TRBD1 (5 bases). The V gene lost 3 bases and the J gene lost 5 bases, with 13 bases spanning the gap. The germline V gene has CDR1 MNHEY and CDR2 SMNVEV (reference sequence). The CDR3 contains 14 residues.